These T cell receptor beta chains were read from a single sample in a study of response to subunit inactivated influenza vaccine. TCRdb passed the RT-PCR reads through MiXCR, listing each CDR3 protein once. The table includes over 150,000 distinct CDR3 sequences, about an eighth detected once. Sequences were derived from CD8+ T cells sorted from PBMCs, sampled approximately 5 days after vaccination. These receptors all stem from a man over 45 who received an inactivated influenza vaccine. The CDR3 runs from the conserved cysteine through the conserved F or W. The D gene is left open where the match is weak. Not every row has a clone size; where given, it reads once, few, many or a size class.

V: TRBV5-1; D: -; J: TRBJ2-5; size: -; DNA: TGCGCCAGCAGCTTGAACAGGTACCCGGGGGAGACCCAGTACTTC; CDR3: CASSLNRYPGETQYF
V: TRBV2; D: -; J: TRBJ2-1; size: few; DNA: TGTGCCAGCAGTGGGCGAGGGGGGTCCTACAATGAGCAGTTCTTC; CDR3: CASSGRGGSYNEQFF
V: TRBV18; D: TRBD1; J: TRBJ2-3; size: -; DNA: TGTGCCAGCTCATCAATTCCGGGACAGGGATTTGATACGCAGTATTTT; CDR3: CASSSIPGQGFDTQYF
V: TRBV9; D: -; J: TRBJ2-2; size: few; DNA: TGTGCCAGCAGCGTAGAGGAACGGGGAATAGCCGGGGAGCTGTTTTTT; CDR3: CASSVEERGIAGELFF
V: TRBV7-9; D: -; J: TRBJ2-1; size: -; DNA: TGTGCCAGCAGCCCAAGTCCCGGGACCAATGAGCAGTTCTTC; CDR3: CASSPSPGTNEQFF
V: TRBV18; D: -; J: TRBJ2-7; size: -; DNA: TGTGCCAGCTCACCACCGGGCGGGAACCCCTACGAGCAGTACTTC; CDR3: CASSPPGGNPYEQYF
V: TRBV3-1; D: -; J: TRBJ2-7; size: few; DNA: TGTGCCAGCAGCCAAGATGTGGGCTACGAGCAGTACTTC; CDR3: CASSQDVGYEQYF
V: TRBV15; D: -; J: TRBJ2-7; size: -; DNA: TGTGCCACCAGCAGACACCCCCTCGACAGGGATTTTGGCGGGATCGGCTACGAGCAGTACTTC; CDR3: CATSRHPLDRDFGGIGYEQYF
V: TRBV27; D: TRBD2; J: TRBJ2-7; size: -; DNA: TGTGCCAGCAGTCCTGTGACTAGCGGGATTGGGGAGCAGTACTTC; CDR3: CASSPVTSGIGEQYF
V: TRBV7-9; D: -; J: TRBJ2-7; size: few; DNA: TGTGCCAGCAGCCCAGAGGTAGAGGAGAACGAGCAGTACTTC; CDR3: CASSPEVEENEQYF
V: TRBV2; D: TRBD2; J: TRBJ2-7; size: few; DNA: TGTGCCAGCAGACCGATAGCGGGAGTTACAAGTCGGGGGTACGAGCAGTACTTC; CDR3: CASRPIAGVTSRGYEQYF
V: TRBV4-1; D: TRBD2; J: TRBJ2-3; size: few; DNA: TGCGCCAGCAGCCAGACTAGCGGGGGGGCAACAGATACGCAGTATTTT; CDR3: CASSQTSGGATDTQYF
V: TRBV2; D: TRBD1; J: TRBJ1-2; size: -; DNA: TGTGCCAGCAGTGTGAATTCTCGTGAAGACAGGGAAACGACCTTC; CDR3: CASSVNSREDRETTF
V: TRBV5-4; D: TRBD2; J: TRBJ2-3; size: many; DNA: TGTGCCAGCAGCTTGGCCCCGGGGGGGTCTGCAGATACGCAGTATTTT; CDR3: CASSLAPGGSADTQYF
V: TRBV7-8; D: TRBD1; J: TRBJ2-2; size: few; DNA: TGTGCCAGCAGCCGTAAGGGGGACAGGGGTACCGGGGAGCTGTTTTTT; CDR3: CASSRKGDRGTGELFF
V: TRBV10-3; D: -; J: TRBJ1-2; size: few; DNA: TGTGCCAACTCGGACGGCTCTTTTGGCTACACCTTC; CDR3: CANSDGSFGYTF
V: TRBV11-1; D: TRBD2; J: TRBJ2-7; size: -; DNA: TGTGCCAGCAGCTTAGGGGGGTCTAGCGGGAGCCCCTCTAGGCGCTACGAGCAGTACTTC; CDR3: CASSLGGSSGSPSRRYEQYF
V: TRBV30; D: -; J: TRBJ2-7; size: few; DNA: TGTGCCTGGAGTGTAGGGAGGCACTACGAGCAGTACTTC; CDR3: CAWSVGRHYEQYF
V: TRBV16; D: TRBD2; J: TRBJ2-1; size: many; DNA: TGTGCCAGCAGCCAATGGCTAGCGGGGGTTTCGAGTGAGCAGTTCTTC; CDR3: CASSQWLAGVSSEQFF
V: TRBV7-6; D: -; J: TRBJ1-3; size: -; DNA: TGTGCCAGCAGCAACCGCGGGAACACCATATATTTT; CDR3: CASSNRGNTIYF
V: TRBV15; D: -; J: TRBJ1-5; size: few; DNA: TGTGCCACCAGCAGAGGGGGGCTCAATCAGCCCCAGCATTTT; CDR3: CATSRGGLNQPQHF
V: TRBV9; D: -; J: TRBJ1-2; size: few; DNA: TGTGCCAGCAGCGTCTTAGGGGTCAGCTATGGCTACACCTTC; CDR3: CASSVLGVSYGYTF
V: TRBV7-9; D: -; J: TRBJ2-1; size: few; DNA: TGTGCCAGCAACTCTGGGGCTATCTACAATGAGCAGTTCTTC; CDR3: CASNSGAIYNEQFF
V: TRBV2; D: -; J: TRBJ2-5; size: -; DNA: TGTGCCAGCAGTGATAAGGGGGTCGTCGCCCCAAAAGAGACCCAGTACTTC; CDR3: CASSDKGVVAPKETQYF
V: TRBV24-1; D: -; J: TRBJ1-1; size: many; DNA: TGTGCCACCAGTGATTTTTGTCGTGGGCAGACAAGCACGAACACTGAAGCTTTCTTT; CDR3: CATSDFCRGQTSTNTEAFF
V: TRBV12-3/TRBV12-4; D: -; J: TRBJ2-1; size: many; DNA: TGTGCCAGCACTTCTGGGAGCTCCTACAATGAGCAGTTCTTC; CDR3: CASTSGSSYNEQFF
V: TRBV12-3/TRBV12-4; D: -; J: TRBJ1-5; size: many; DNA: TGTGCCAGCAGTTTGGACGGGATCAATCAGCCCCAGCATTTT; CDR3: CASSLDGINQPQHF
V: TRBV11-1; D: TRBD2; J: TRBJ2-7; size: few; DNA: TGTGCCAGCAGCTTATCTCCGGGACTAGCGGGAGGCCCGAACTACGAGCAGTACTTC; CDR3: CASSLSPGLAGGPNYEQYF
V: TRBV6-2/TRBV6-3; D: -; J: TRBJ2-2; size: few; DNA: TGTGCCAGCAGGCCAGACAGGCCCCACGACGCTCCGAACACCGGGGAGCTGTTTTTT; CDR3: CASRPDRPHDAPNTGELFF
V: TRBV12-3/TRBV12-4; D: -; J: TRBJ2-7; size: -; DNA: TGTGCCAGCAGACCCCGAGGGGCAGGGGTCTACGAGCAGTACTTC; CDR3: CASRPRGAGVYEQYF
V: TRBV12-3/TRBV12-4; D: TRBD1; J: TRBJ1-6; size: -; DNA: TGTGCCAGCAGTTTATTGGGACAGGGGACTTCACCCCTCCACTTT; CDR3: CASSLLGQGTSPLHF
V: TRBV28; D: -; J: TRBJ2-1; size: few; DNA: TGTGCCAGCAGCCCAGAGGGGGAAATAATATGGGGTGAGCAGTTCTTC; CDR3: CASSPEGEIIWGEQFF
V: TRBV12-3/TRBV12-4; D: -; J: TRBJ2-6; size: -; DNA: TGTGCCAGCAAGGGGGTGCTTGGGGCCAACGTCCTGACTTTC; CDR3: CASKGVLGANVLTF